The sequence of this T cell receptor (beta chain) was determined in a study of CD8 T cells in Susac syndrome. Study findings and constraints: It was acknowledged by the study that relatively few individuals were included in its TCR sequencing and HLA analysis.

TCR beta sequencing was performed on blood CD8+ and CD4+ T cells. Relapsing-remitting disease, either stable or active, was present in the multiple sclerosis controls, who were treatment-naive patients. The CDR3 totals 12 residues. V lost 1 base and J lost 13, with 11 bases in between. Germline CDR1 and CDR2: SGHDT and YYEEEE. RNA was extracted with the RNeasy kit, and a quantity of about 0.45 to 1 ug was reverse transcribed using random hexamers. The TCR beta CDR3 was amplified by immunoSEQ multiplex PCR across 54 Vbeta, 13 Jbeta. In TCRdb, the immunoSEQ multiplex PCR reads were re-called with MiXCR into one record per CDR3 protein. The sample holds approximately 200,000 distinct CDR3 sequences; nearly 97% are singletons and the top ten take approximately 0.1%. Comment on this clonotype: Its cognate antigen is unknown.

Sequencing used CD4+ T cells from PBMCs. The gene calls are TRBV5-6 and TRBJ2-2; tentatively, D is TRBD2 (5 bases). The receptor was isolated from a human donor with multiple sclerosis. CDR3 coding DNA: TGTGCCAGCAGCTTGTCCGTAGGAGGGCTGTTTTTT. Residues: CASSLSVGGLFF. The entire variable domain, with the rest obtained from reference TRBV5-6 and TRBJ2-2, is as follows: DAGVTQSPTHLIKTRGQQVTLRCSPKSGHDTVSWYQQALGQGPQFIFQYYEEEERQRGNFPDRFSGHQFPNYSSELNVNALLLGDSALYLCASSLSVGGLFFGEGSRLTVL.